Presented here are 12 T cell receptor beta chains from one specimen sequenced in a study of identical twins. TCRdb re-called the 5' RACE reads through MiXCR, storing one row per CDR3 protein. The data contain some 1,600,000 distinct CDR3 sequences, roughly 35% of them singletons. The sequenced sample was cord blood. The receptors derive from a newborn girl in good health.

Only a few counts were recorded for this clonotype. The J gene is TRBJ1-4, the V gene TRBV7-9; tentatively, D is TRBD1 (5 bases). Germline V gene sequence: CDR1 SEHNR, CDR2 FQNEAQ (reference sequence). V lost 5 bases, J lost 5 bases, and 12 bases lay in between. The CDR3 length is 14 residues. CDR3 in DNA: TGTGCCAGCAGCACCGGGGGTCGGAATGAAAAACTGTTTTTT. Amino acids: CASSTGGRNEKLFF. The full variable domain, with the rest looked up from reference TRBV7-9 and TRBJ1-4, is DTGVSQNPRHKITKRGQNVTFRCDPISEHNRLYWYRQTLGQGPEFLTYFQNEAQLEKSRLLSDRFSAERPKGSFSTLEIQRTEQGDSAMYLCASSTGGRNEKLFFGSGTQLSVL.

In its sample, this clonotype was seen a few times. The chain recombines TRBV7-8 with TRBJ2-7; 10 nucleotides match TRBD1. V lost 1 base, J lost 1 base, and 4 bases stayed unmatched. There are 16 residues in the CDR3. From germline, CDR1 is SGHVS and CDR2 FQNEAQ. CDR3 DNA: TGTGCCAGCAGCTTAGGTAGGGACAGGGGATCCTACGAGCAGTACTTC. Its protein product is CASSLGRDRGSYEQYF.

For the CDR3, the DNA is TGCGCCAGCAGCTTGGGGGGGCCTACTCAAGAGACCCAGTACTTC. The encoded protein is CASSLGGPTQETQYF. This sequence joins TRBV5-1 and TRBJ2-5; D possibly corresponds to TRBD1 (6 bases). The V and J ends lost 0 bases and 2 bases respectively, with 11 bases between them. Germline assignment: CDR1 SGHRS and CDR2 YFSETQ. The CDR3 loop spans 15 amino acids.

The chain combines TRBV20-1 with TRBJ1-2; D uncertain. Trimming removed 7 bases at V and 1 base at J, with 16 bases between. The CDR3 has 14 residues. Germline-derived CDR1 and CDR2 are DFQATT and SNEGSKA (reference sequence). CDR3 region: CSGTGSQNNYGYTF. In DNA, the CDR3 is TGCAGTGGAACCGGAAGTCAGAATAACTATGGCTACACCTTC.

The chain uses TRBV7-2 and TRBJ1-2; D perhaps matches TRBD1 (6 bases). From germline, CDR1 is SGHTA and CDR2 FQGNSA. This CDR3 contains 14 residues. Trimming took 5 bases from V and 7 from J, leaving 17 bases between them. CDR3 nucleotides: TGTGCCAGCAGCCCCCTCGGGGGCGCGGGTGGCTACACCTTC. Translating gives CASSPLGGAGGYTF.

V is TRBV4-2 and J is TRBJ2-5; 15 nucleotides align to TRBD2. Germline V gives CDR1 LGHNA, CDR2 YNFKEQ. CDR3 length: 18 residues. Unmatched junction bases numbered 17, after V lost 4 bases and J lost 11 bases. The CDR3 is CASSPTGTSGGKYNEQYF. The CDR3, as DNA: TGTGCCAGCAGCCCGACCGGGACTAGCGGGGGGAAATACAATGAGCAGTACTTC.

In DNA form, the CDR3 reads TGTGCCAGCCGACCTCTTGGAGGGAACGAGCAGTACTTC. This sequence encodes CASRPLGGNEQYF. The rearrangement uses TRBV27 and TRBJ2-7, with D perhaps matching TRBD2 (6 bases). Germline CDR1 MNHEY, CDR2 SMNVEV (reference sequence). The CDR3 is 13 amino acids. V lost 8 bases, J lost 5 bases, and 16 bases lay in between.

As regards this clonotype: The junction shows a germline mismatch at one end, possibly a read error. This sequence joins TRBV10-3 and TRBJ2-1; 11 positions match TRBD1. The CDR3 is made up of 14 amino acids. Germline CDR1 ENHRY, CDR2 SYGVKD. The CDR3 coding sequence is TGTACCATCTTAGGGACAGGGGGATACGATGAGCAGTTCTTC. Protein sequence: CTILGTGGYDEQFF.

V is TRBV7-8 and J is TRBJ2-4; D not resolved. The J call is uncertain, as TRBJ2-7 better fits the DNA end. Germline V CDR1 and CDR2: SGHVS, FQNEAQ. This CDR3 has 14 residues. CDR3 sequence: CASSLAESAFEQYF. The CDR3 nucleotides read TGTGCCAGCAGCTTAGCCGAGTCGGCATTCGAGCAGTACTTC.

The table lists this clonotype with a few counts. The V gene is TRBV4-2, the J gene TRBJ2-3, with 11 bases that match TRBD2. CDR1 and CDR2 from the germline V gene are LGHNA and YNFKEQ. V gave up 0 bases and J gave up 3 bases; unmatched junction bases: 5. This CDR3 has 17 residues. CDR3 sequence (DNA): TGTGCCAGCAGCCAAGATTGGGCTAGCGGGGGGACAGATACGCAGTATTTT. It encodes CASSQDWASGGTDTQYF.

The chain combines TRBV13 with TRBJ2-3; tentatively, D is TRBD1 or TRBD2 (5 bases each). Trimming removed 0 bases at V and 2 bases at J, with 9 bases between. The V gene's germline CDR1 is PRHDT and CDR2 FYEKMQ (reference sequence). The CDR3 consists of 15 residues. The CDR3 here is CASSLGWGSTDTQYF. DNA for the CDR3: TGTGCCAGCAGCTTAGGGTGGGGGTCCACAGATACGCAGTATTTT.

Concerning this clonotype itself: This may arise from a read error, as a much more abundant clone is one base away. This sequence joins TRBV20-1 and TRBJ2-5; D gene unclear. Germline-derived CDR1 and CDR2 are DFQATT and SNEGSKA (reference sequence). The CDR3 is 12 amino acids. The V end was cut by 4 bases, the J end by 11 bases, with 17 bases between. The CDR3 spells CSATFGYGEQYF. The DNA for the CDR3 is TGCAGTGCTACGTTTGGGTACGGTGAGCAGTACTTC.